There are a few counts of the clone carrying this T cell receptor (beta chain). What it binds is not known. Patients between 18 and 65 years old had hyperthyroidism, newly diagnosed and lasting under 2 months. Using RNA transcripts as the source, TCR beta CDR3 regions were amplified. The primer set for the first-round RT-PCR of the TCR CDR3 was HTBI. MiXCR was run by TCRdb on the multiplex PCR reads, yielding one entry per CDR3 protein. The sample yields about 700,000 distinct CDR3 sequences, approximately 15% seen once. Germline V CDR1 and CDR2: SGHAT, FQDESV (reference sequence). With 5 bases removed from V and 1 base from J, the gap between germline ends came to 11 bases. The CDR3 totals 14 residues. This specimen comes from a study of T cells in Graves' hyperthyroidism and ophthalmopathy. Study-level findings and limits: With a median lead of 6.5 months before onset, the model predicted ophthalmopathy.

The sample was blood. The chain links TRBV11-1 to TRBJ2-5; D is undetermined. The clonotype originates from a woman between 18 and 30 years old with Graves' hyperthyroidism. The CDR3 reads CASSRSISQETQYF. In nucleotides, the CDR3 is TGTGCCAGCAGCCGATCTATTTCCCAAGAGACCCAGTACTTC.